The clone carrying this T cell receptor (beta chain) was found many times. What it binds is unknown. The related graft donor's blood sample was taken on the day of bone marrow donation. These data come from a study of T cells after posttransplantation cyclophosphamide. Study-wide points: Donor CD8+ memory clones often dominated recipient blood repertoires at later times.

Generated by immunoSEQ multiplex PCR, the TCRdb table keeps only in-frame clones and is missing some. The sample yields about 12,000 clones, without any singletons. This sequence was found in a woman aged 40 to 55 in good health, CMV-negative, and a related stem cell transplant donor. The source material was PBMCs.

CDR3 sequence (DNA): TGTGCCAGCAGCTCTCCCCCAGCGGGGGGCCACTACGAGCAGTACTTC. Protein product: CASSSPPAGGHYEQYF. The chain links TRBV5-6 to TRBJ2-7; 9 bases match TRBD2. The J segment lost 3 bases and the V segment lost 3 bases, leaving 10 bases of the junction unmatched. The CDR3 length is 16 residues. Germline CDR1 reads SGHDT; CDR2 reads YYEEEE. The whole variable domain, filled in from reference TRBV5-6 and TRBJ2-7, reads DAGVTQSPTHLIKTRGQQVTLRCSPKSGHDTVSWYQQALGQGPQFIFQYYEEEERQRGNFPDRFSGHQFPNYSSELNVNALLLGDSALYLCASSSPPAGGHYEQYFGPGTRLTVT.